This T cell receptor (beta chain) was retrieved from a study of CD8 T cells in ankylosing spondylitis. Preparation of TCR beta libraries was done by quantitative 5'-RACE with molecular barcodes. TCRdb recomputed calls from the 5' RACE reads with MiXCR, one row per CDR3 protein. The sample consists of 250,000 to 350,000 distinct CDR3 sequences, roughly 20% of them appearing once. The table lists this clonotype with many counts. Germline-derived CDR1 and CDR2 are LGHNA and YNFKEQ. The ends lost 1 base at V and 7 bases at J; junction bases unmatched: 6. This CDR3 has 14 amino acids. This TCR was recovered from a male donor with ankylosing spondylitis or in good health (not recorded which). The specimen sequenced was blood, either unsorted or a sorted T cell fraction (not recorded which). V gene TRBV4-2 combines with J gene TRBJ1-2, with 7 bases matching TRBD1. This CDR3 is CASSQGDRDSGYTF. In DNA, the CDR3 is TGTGCCAGCAGCCAAGGAGACAGGGATTCTGGCTACACCTTC.